This T cell receptor beta chain was profiled in a study of blood T cell repertoires in COVID-19. About the study: PBMCs, B-cell-depleted T cells, or T cells provided the cDNA or gDNA that made up the material.

Repertoires were generated with immunoSEQ multiplex PCR, while TCRdb's copy carries only in-frame clones and drops some. The data show about 160,000 clones, about 93% seen once. The CDR3 runs 15 residues. The V and J ends lost 5 bases and 7 bases, in that order; junction bases with no gene match: 10. Per the germline V gene, CDR1 is SEHNR and CDR2 is FQNEAQ (reference sequence). The sequenced sample consisted of peripheral blood. V usage is TRBV7-9 and J usage is TRBJ1-4; 7 bases map to TRBD1. This clonotype was sampled from a woman in her forties or fifties with acute or convalescent COVID-19. The CDR3 here is CASSPRRGLTEKLFF. The CDR3 DNA sequence: TGTGCCAGCAGCCCAAGGAGGGGGCTTACTGAAAAACTGTTTTTT.